The T cell receptor beta chain described here comes from a study of blood T cells in healthy people across ages. CDR1 and CDR2 (germline): KGHDR, SFDVKD. This CDR3 spans 14 amino acids. Trimming cost V 5 bases and J 7 bases, with 14 bases left between them. Through a sample-barcoded 5' primer and a J-beta primer mix, a second PCR was run for about 7 to 12 cycles. Researchers report that a template-switch adaptor with 12 random nucleotides tagged each cDNA molecule. Via MiXCR, TCRdb re-called the 5' RACE reads, giving one row per CDR3 protein. The sample yields nearly 800,000 distinct CDR3 sequences, roughly 25% seen once. Samples had at least 6.5 million PBMCs isolated from them. These data are also associated with another study on T cells of mothers and their children.

Source material: blood. The TCR was taken from a boy younger than 18 in good health. This chain links TRBV24-1 with TRBJ2-1; D is perhaps TRBD2 (6 bases). The CDR3 nucleotides read TGTGCCACCAGTGGGGTTGATAGCGGTAATGAGCAGTTCTTC. It specifies CATSGVDSGNEQFF.